The clone carrying this TCR beta chain was counted between two and nine times. Its matching antigen is unknown. TCRdb analysed the 5' RACE reads with MiXCR anew, one entry per CDR3 protein. The sample lists around 530,000 distinct CDR3 sequences, around 16% occurring once. These data come from a study of T cells after yellow fever vaccination. The overall study: Those fractions that held only low numbers of cells were prepared using the SMART-Seq v4 Ultra Low Input RNA kit. Overall study findings and caveats: Relatively few clonotypes were ones that appeared in both CD4 and CD8 compartments. It was a weaker secondary response, yet one that peaked faster, at day 5 versus 15. Re-detected after boosting: most primary clones, approximately 97% of CD4 and about 85% of CD8.

CDR3 length equals 13 residues. Trimming took 3 bases from V and 1 from J, leaving 9 bases between them. Germline V CDR1 and CDR2: DFQATT, SNEGSKA (reference sequence). This receptor was taken from a young man who received the YFV17D yellow fever vaccine. Sequencing used PBMCs, obtained less than 6 days after the first yellow fever vaccination. The rearrangement joins TRBV20-1 to TRBJ1-1; D unresolved. The CDR3: CSASEQQNTEAFF. The CDR3 DNA reads as TGCAGTGCTAGTGAACAGCAGAACACTGAAGCTTTCTTT.